This passage covers 19 T cell receptor beta chains from one sample sequenced in a study of T cells in Graves' hyperthyroidism and ophthalmopathy. TCR beta CDR3 regions were amplified from RNA. The HTBI primer set was used in a first-round RT-PCR of the TCR CDR3. Via MiXCR, TCRdb re-called the multiplex PCR reads, giving one row per CDR3 protein. The sample shows a few hundred thousand distinct CDR3 sequences, 15% to 20% of them seen only once. Sequenced material: blood. The receptor set was obtained from a middle-aged woman with Graves' ophthalmopathy.

With respect to this clonotype: One end of the junction is discordant with germline, which a read error may explain. This sequence joins TRBV6-1 and TRBJ1-5; D unclear. The germline gives CDR1 MNHNS, CDR2 SASEGT. The CDR3 loop spans 12 amino acids. The CDR3 bases are TGTGCCAGCATCCTTCAGACTCAGCCCCAGCTTTTT. This codes for CASILQTQPQLF.

This clonotype was recorded at least ten times. The genes are TRBV4-1 and TRBJ2-7; 11 bases map to TRBD1. Germline values: CDR1 MGHRA, CDR2 YSYEKL. Trimming took 4 bases from V and 2 from J; bases not matched to a gene: 7. This CDR3 region has 16 residues. The CDR3 here is CASSRLPGQGAYEQYF. CDR3 coding DNA: TGCGCCAGCAGCCGACTTCCGGGACAGGGGGCCTACGAGCAGTACTTC.

This clonotype has ten or more counts. V gene TRBV28 combines with J gene TRBJ1-2; D is unresolved. CDR3 length equals 13 residues. Germline values: CDR1 MDHEN, CDR2 SYDVKM. V shed 5 bases and J shed 2 bases, with 9 bases lying between them. Written as DNA, the CDR3 is TGTGCCAGCAGTCGTCTTAAAAACTATGGCTACACCTTC. As protein: CASSRLKNYGYTF.

The chain links TRBV30 to TRBJ1-3; D call uncertain. The CDR3 runs 14 residues. Germline CDR1 GTSNPN, CDR2 SVGIG (reference sequence). V was cut by 1 base and J by 4 bases, with 11 bases left in between. The CDR3 region is CAWSDGGKGNTIYF. Written as DNA, the CDR3 is TGTGCCTGGAGTGATGGCGGGAAGGGAAACACCATATATTTT.

At least ten counts were recorded for this clonotype. The chain joins TRBV14 to TRBJ2-2; D is uncertain. Trimming took 6 bases from V and 0 from J, leaving 8 bases between them. The CDR3 has 14 amino acids. Germline CDR1 and CDR2: SGHDN and FVKESK. CDR3 protein: CASRGYANTGELFF. The CDR3, as DNA: TGTGCCAGCAGGGGCTACGCGAACACCGGGGAGCTGTTTTTT. Based on the CDR3 plus reference TRBV14 and TRBJ2-2, the full variable domain is EAGVTQFPSHSVIEKGQTVTLRCDPISGHDNLYWYRRVMGKEIKFLLHFVKESKQDESGMPNNRFLAERTGGTYSTLKVQPAELEDSGVYFCASRGYANTGELFFGEGSRLTVL.

This clonotype was recorded many times. The rearrangement joins TRBV11-2 to TRBJ2-3, with 13 bases matching TRBD2. Germline values: CDR1 SGHAT, CDR2 FQNNGV. This CDR3 has 16 amino acids. The V segment lost 4 bases and the J segment 8 bases; nucleotides outside the gene matches: 9. The CDR3 spells CASSWGLAGIGGTQYF. CDR3 bases: TGTGCCAGCAGCTGGGGACTAGCGGGAATAGGTGGTACGCAGTATTTT.

Comments on this clonotype: This may come from a read error, since a much larger clone is one base off. The V and J genes are TRBV27 and TRBJ2-4; 8 nucleotides match TRBD2. With V trimmed by 6 bases and J by 2 bases, 15 bases remained unmatched. The CDR3 consists of 18 residues. Germline assignment: CDR1 MNHEY and CDR2 SMNVEV (reference sequence). The DNA of the CDR3 is TGTGCCAGCAGGCTCTCTAAGCGGGCGGGAGGCTCCAAAAACATTCAGTACTTC. Its protein product is CASRLSKRAGGSKNIQYF.

This clonotype has at least ten counts. This sequence joins TRBV27 and TRBJ2-5; no reliable D call. V was pared by 6 bases and J by 4 bases, with 12 bases between. The CDR3 has 13 amino acids. The germline V gene has CDR1 MNHEY and CDR2 SMNVEV (reference sequence). CDR3: CASSPPWGETQYF. The CDR3 coding sequence is TGTGCCAGCAGCCCCCCATGGGGAGAGACCCAGTACTTC.

This clonotype was detected ten times or more. The chain couples TRBV6-5 to TRBJ2-7; D uncertain. Germline assignment: CDR1 MNHEY and CDR2 SVGAGI. Trimming pared 4 bases from V and 2 bases from J, leaving 6 bases between. The CDR3 runs to 12 residues. CDR3 in amino acids: CASSSKAYEQYF. In DNA form, the CDR3 reads TGTGCCAGCAGTTCTAAAGCCTACGAGCAGTACTTC.

This clonotype has a count of ten or more. The chain employs TRBV19 and TRBJ2-2; a possible D gene is TRBD1 (6 bases). The germline V gene has CDR1 LNHDA and CDR2 SQIVND (reference sequence). This CDR3 spans 15 amino acids. Between the trimmed V and J ends, which lost 4 bases and 7 bases, there was a span of 16 bases. The CDR3 DNA reads TGTGCCAGTAGTACCCGGGACAATCGGGGCGGGGAGCTGTTTTTT. Residues: CASSTRDNRGGELFF.

There are many counts of this clonotype. The chain couples TRBV20-1 to TRBJ1-5, with no clear D. There are 15 residues in the CDR3. Looked up from germline, CDR1 is DFQATT and CDR2 is SNEGSKA (reference sequence). The ends were cut back, 6 bases at V and 4 bases at J, with 19 bases in the middle. In nucleotides, the CDR3 is TGCAGTGCGCGGACCATGTTCGGGCCGAATCAGCCCCAGCATTTT. Protein product: CSARTMFGPNQPQHF.

This clonotype was counted ten times or more. This chain links TRBV4-1 with TRBJ2-5; the D gene is possibly TRBD1 (6 bases). The germline V gene has CDR1 MGHRA and CDR2 YSYEKL. Trimming left V 0 bases short and J 9 bases short, with 17 bases between. The CDR3 has 15 amino acids. CDR3 sequence reads: CASSQEWSASGAQYF. DNA of the CDR3: TGCGCCAGCAGCCAAGAGTGGTCGGCCTCAGGGGCCCAGTACTTC.

This clonotype has ten or more counts. This chain connects TRBV2 to TRBJ2-5; D remains ambiguous. V lost 1 base and J lost 4, with 7 bases in between. The CDR3 is 13 residues long. Germline CDR1 is SNHLY and CDR2 is FYNNEI. CDR3 sequence (DNA): TGTGCCAGCAGTGAAGTTTGGGGAGAGACCCAGTACTTC. It yields the protein CASSEVWGETQYF.

The chain recombines TRBV6-1 with TRBJ2-7; 9 positions match TRBD2. Looked up from germline, CDR1 is MNHNS and CDR2 is SASEGT. CDR3 length: 13 amino acids. Trimming took 10 bases from V and 6 from J; bases not matched to a gene: 10. CDR3 sequence: CATKGLASLEQYF. The CDR3 coding sequence is TGTGCCACCAAGGGACTAGCAAGCCTCGAGCAGTACTTC.

Many counts were recorded for this clonotype. The chain combines TRBV27 with TRBJ2-7; D gene unclear. Germline V gene data show CDR1 as MNHEY and CDR2 as SMNVEV (reference sequence). V was clipped by 3 bases and J by 0 bases, with 9 bases between them. The CDR3 has 14 amino acids. CDR3 sequence (DNA): TGTGCCAGCAGTTTGGTGAGGAGCTCCTACGAGCAGTACTTC. Its translation is CASSLVRSSYEQYF.

The sample holds many counts of this clonotype. The chain couples TRBV6-5 to TRBJ1-2; TRBD1 matches 8 bases. This CDR3 is built from 13 residues. The germline V gene has CDR1 MNHEY and CDR2 SVGAGI. V lost 8 bases and J lost 4; bases outside the gene matches: 6. CDR3 nucleotide sequence: TGTGCCAGCCGCGGGACAGGTCTCTATGGCTACACCTTC. Protein product: CASRGTGLYGYTF.

This clonotype was picked up one time. The gene calls are TRBV7-2 and TRBJ1-1, with D perhaps matching TRBD1 (6 bases). CDR1 and CDR2 from the germline V gene are SGHTA and FQGNSA. This CDR3 has 15 amino acids. Trimming stripped 2 bases from V and 0 bases from J, with 10 bases between. This CDR3 reads CASSLNGQMNTEAFF. The DNA for the CDR3 is TGTGCCAGCAGCTTAAACGGACAGATGAACACTGAAGCTTTCTTT.

This clonotype appeared many times. The chain has TRBV7-2 and TRBJ2-7, with 8 bases aligning to TRBD2. V lost 5 bases, J lost 3 bases, and 9 bases stayed unmatched. This CDR3 is 15 amino acids long. Germline-derived CDR1 and CDR2 are SGHTA and FQGNSA. CDR3 protein: CASSLQAGEFYEQYF. CDR3 in DNA: TGTGCCAGCAGCCTGCAAGCGGGAGAATTCTACGAGCAGTACTTC.

The V call is TRBV28, the J call TRBJ2-5, with 15 nucleotides matching TRBD2. Germline CDR1 MDHEN, CDR2 SYDVKM. With V trimmed by 5 bases and J by 4 bases, 5 bases remained unmatched. The CDR3 consists of 16 residues. CDR3 region: CASSPPGLAGGETQYF. The CDR3 DNA reads TGTGCCAGCAGTCCCCCGGGACTAGCGGGAGGAGAGACCCAGTACTTC.